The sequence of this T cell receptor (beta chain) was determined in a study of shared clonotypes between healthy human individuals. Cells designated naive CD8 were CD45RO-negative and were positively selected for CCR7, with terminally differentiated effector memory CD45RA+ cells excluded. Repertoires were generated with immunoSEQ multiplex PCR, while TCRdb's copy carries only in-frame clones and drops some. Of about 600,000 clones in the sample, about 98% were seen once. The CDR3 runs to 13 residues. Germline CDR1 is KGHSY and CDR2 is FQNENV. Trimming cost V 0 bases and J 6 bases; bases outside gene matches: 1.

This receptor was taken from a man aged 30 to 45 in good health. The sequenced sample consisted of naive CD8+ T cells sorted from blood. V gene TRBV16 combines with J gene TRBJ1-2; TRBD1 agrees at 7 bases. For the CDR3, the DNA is TGTGCCAGCAGCCAATCGACAGGGAATGGCTACACCTTC. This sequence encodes CASSQSTGNGYTF.